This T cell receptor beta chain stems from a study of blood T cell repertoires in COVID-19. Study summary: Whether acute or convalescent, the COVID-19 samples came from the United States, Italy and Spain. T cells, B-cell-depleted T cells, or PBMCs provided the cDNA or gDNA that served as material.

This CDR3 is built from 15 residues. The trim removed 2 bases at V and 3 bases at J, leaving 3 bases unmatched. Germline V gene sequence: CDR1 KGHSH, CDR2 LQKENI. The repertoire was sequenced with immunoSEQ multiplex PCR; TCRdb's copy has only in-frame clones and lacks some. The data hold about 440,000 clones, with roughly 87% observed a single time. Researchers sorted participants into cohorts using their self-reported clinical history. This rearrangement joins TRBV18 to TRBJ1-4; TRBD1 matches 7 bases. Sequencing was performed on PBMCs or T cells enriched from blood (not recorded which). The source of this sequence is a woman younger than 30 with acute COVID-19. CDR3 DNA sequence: TGTGCCAGCTCACCAGGGACAGTAGCTAATGAAAAACTGTTTTTT. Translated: CASSPGTVANEKLFF.